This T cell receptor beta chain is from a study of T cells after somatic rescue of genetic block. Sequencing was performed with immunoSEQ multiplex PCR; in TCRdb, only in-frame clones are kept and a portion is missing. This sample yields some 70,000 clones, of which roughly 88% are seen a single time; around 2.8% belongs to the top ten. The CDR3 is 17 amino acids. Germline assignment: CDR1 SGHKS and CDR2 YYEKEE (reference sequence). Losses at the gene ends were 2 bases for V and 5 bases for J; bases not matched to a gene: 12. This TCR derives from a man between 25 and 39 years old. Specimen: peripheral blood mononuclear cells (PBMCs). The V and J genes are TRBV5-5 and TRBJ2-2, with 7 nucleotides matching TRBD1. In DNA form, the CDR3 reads TGTGCCAGCAGCTTTAACAGGGGAGCACCACAAACCGGGGAGCTGTTTTTT. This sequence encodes CASSFNRGAPQTGELFF.